This TCR beta chain was identified during a study of blood T cells in healthy people across ages. Unmatched junction bases numbered 8, after V lost 3 bases and J lost 0 bases. Germline values: CDR1 KGHSH, CDR2 LQKENI. The CDR3 totals 16 residues. It was with a sample-barcoded 5' primer and a J-beta primer mix that a second PCR of about 6 to 12 cycles was run. No fewer than 3 million CDR3-containing paired-end reads came from each sample. TCRdb passed the 5' RACE reads through MiXCR, listing each CDR3 protein once. The sample yields 650,000 to 900,000 distinct CDR3 sequences, approximately 65% seen once.

The chain is built from TRBV18 and TRBJ2-7; 7 positions agree with TRBD2. This TCR came from a man aged 30-40 years in good health. The sequenced sample was blood. In nucleotides, the CDR3 is TGTGCCAGCTCACCGTCTAACGGGGGGAGCTCCTACGAGCAGTACTTC. This codes for CASSPSNGGSSYEQYF.